The 7 T cell receptor beta chains below all came from one sample that was sequenced in a study of shared clonotypes between healthy human individuals. TCRdb's copy holds only in-frame clones and misses some; the assay was immunoSEQ multiplex PCR. The profile shows roughly 2.1 million clones, 93% of them singletons. Naive CD8 isolation took CD45RO-negative cells positively selected for CCR7 and excluded terminally differentiated effector memory CD45RA+ cells. The sequenced material came from naive CD8+ T cells from PBMCs. The receptors originated from a man younger than 35 in good health. Some clones in this sample may be carry-over from other donors' samples.

The genes are TRBV11-2 and TRBJ1-6; 8 bases fit TRBD1. The CDR3 totals 14 residues. J lost 7 bases, V lost 3 bases, and 2 bases had no gene match. Germline CDR1 is SGHAT and CDR2 is FQNNGV. The CDR3 is CASSLGTGNSPLHF. CDR3 DNA sequence: TGTGCCAGCAGCTTGGGGACAGGAAATTCACCCCTCCACTTT.

The chain uses TRBV11-1 and TRBJ2-7; D gene uncertain. The CDR3 covers 13 residues. V was trimmed by 3 bases and J by 6 bases, leaving 12 bases between them. Germline V lookup: CDR1 SGHAT, CDR2 FQDESV (reference sequence). The CDR3 nucleotides are TGTGCCAGCAGCTTGCCGGACGGTGTCGAGCAGTACTTC. Protein: CASSLPDGVEQYF.

The gene calls are TRBV7-9 and TRBJ2-5; no definite D call. Germline loops: CDR1 SEHNR, CDR2 FQNEAQ (reference sequence). This CDR3 is built from 13 residues. V lost 3 bases and J 0 bases, leaving 5 bases between the germline ends. In DNA form, the CDR3 reads TGTGCCAGCAGCTTCCGGGACCAAGAGACCCAGTACTTC. It yields the protein CASSFRDQETQYF.

This clone was picked up one time. The chain joins TRBV4-3 to TRBJ1-1; D gene ambiguous. The CDR3 loop spans 15 amino acids. The V end was cut by 3 bases, the J end by 6 bases, with 17 bases between. The germline V gene has CDR1 LGHNA and CDR2 YSLEER. The CDR3 coding sequence is TGCGCCAGCAGCCAGCACATTGAGGGCATCGCTGAAGCTTTCTTT. As protein: CASSQHIEGIAEAFF.

This chain links TRBV9 with TRBJ2-5; tentative D call: TRBD1 (5 bases). The germline CDR1 and CDR2 sequences are SGDLS and YYNGEE. V was trimmed by 0 bases and J by 5 bases, leaving 14 bases between them. The CDR3 extends over 15 amino acids. This CDR3 is CASSVATVGRETQYF. CDR3 coding DNA: TGTGCCAGCAGCGTAGCCACAGTGGGGCGTGAGACCCAGTACTTC. The full variable domain, its missing parts supplied by reference TRBV9 and TRBJ2-5, is DSGVTQTPKHLITATGQRVTLRCSPRSGDLSVYWYQQSLDQGLQFLIQYYNGEERAKGNILERFSAQQFPDLHSELNLSSLELGDSALYFCASSVATVGRETQYFGPGTRLLVL.

The table lists this clone with a few counts. The gene calls are TRBV14 and TRBJ2-2; no reliable D call. CDR1 and CDR2 (germline): SGHDN, FVKESK. V lost 2 bases and J lost 4, with 5 bases in between. The CDR3 runs 13 residues. CDR3 sequence: CASSQYFTGELFF. The DNA of the CDR3 is TGTGCCAGCAGCCAATATTTCACCGGGGAGCTGTTTTTT.

This rearrangement joins TRBV18 to TRBJ2-1; possibly TRBD2 for D (6 bases). V was trimmed by 5 bases and J by 0 bases, leaving 20 bases between them. The CDR3 sequence is 18 residues long. Germline CDR1 KGHSH, CDR2 LQKENI. CDR3 sequence reads: CASSRSTGLHSSYNEQFF. In DNA, the CDR3 is TGTGCCAGCTCAAGATCCACGGGACTCCATTCCTCCTACAATGAGCAGTTCTTC.